The sequence of this TCR beta chain was determined in a study of T cell responses to AZD1222 COVID-19 vaccine. Turning to this clone: Its antigen is as yet unknown.

The method was immunoSEQ multiplex PCR; TCRdb's version includes in-frame clones alone and lacks a portion of them. The sample yields 150,000 or so clones, about 86% seen once. General study points: Clonal diversity may have been underestimated, and the donors were mostly white British, with more females than males. Nearly half of spike-specific TCRs reportedly target unmutated variant regions. Seropositivity was recorded at baseline in only a handful of AZD1222 recipients.

This sequence originates from an adult in good health. Sequenced here: peripheral blood, sampled on day 0 of MenACWY control vaccination.

CDR3 region: CASSPGGFNQPQHF. The CDR3, as DNA: TGTGCCAGCTCACCGGGCGGATTCAATCAGCCCCAGCATTTT. The chain links TRBV18 to TRBJ1-5; unclear D gene. Germline CDR1 KGHSH, CDR2 LQKENI. The V and J ends lost 3 bases and 3 bases respectively, with 9 bases between them. The CDR3 is 14 amino acids.